Below, 19 T cell receptor beta chains from the same sample are listed, as sequenced in a study of shared clonotypes between healthy human individuals. The table came from immunoSEQ multiplex PCR; TCRdb's copy has only in-frame clones and leaves some out. The repertoire includes around 1.6 million clones, approximately 98% of them detected once, and 0.4% to 0.55% sits in the top ten. Material: naive CD4+ T cells sorted from blood. Subset given: CD45RA+ positively selected. The source is a man under 40 in good health.

The genes are TRBV25-1 and TRBJ2-7; D call uncertain. Germline CDR1 and CDR2: MGHDK and SYGVNS. With 2 bases removed from V and 0 bases from J, the gap between germline ends came to 5 bases. The CDR3 totals 13 residues. CDR3 DNA sequence: TGTGCCAGCAGTGAACCCTCCTCCTACGAGCAGTACTTC. This sequence encodes CASSEPSSYEQYF.

The CDR3 region has the DNA TGCGCCAGCAGCTCGGACAGGAGGGTGTCGGAAGATACGCAGTATTTT. This codes for CASSSDRRVSEDTQYF. The chain joins TRBV5-1 to TRBJ2-3, with a tentative D call TRBD1 (7 bases). The V and J ends lost 3 bases and 5 bases respectively, with 19 bases between them. Germline values: CDR1 SGHRS, CDR2 YFSETQ. The CDR3 contains 16 residues.

The chain joins TRBV10-3 to TRBJ1-1; D is ambiguous. V shed 1 base and J shed 1 base, with 7 bases lying between them. In germline, CDR1 is ENHRY, CDR2 SYGVKD. The CDR3 runs to 14 residues. The CDR3 sequence is CAISEWQENTEAFF. The CDR3 DNA follows: TGTGCCATCAGTGAGTGGCAGGAGAACACTGAAGCTTTCTTT.

The rearrangement links TRBV6-5 to TRBJ2-3; D not resolved. This CDR3 has 15 amino acids. V lost 4 bases and J 2 bases, leaving 13 bases between the germline ends. Germline-derived CDR1 and CDR2 are MNHEY and SVGAGI. As DNA, the CDR3 is TGTGCCAGCAGTTCGGTGACGTTAAACACAGATACGCAGTATTTT. It yields the protein CASSSVTLNTDTQYF.

The rearrangement uses TRBV28 and TRBJ2-7, with a possible D match to TRBD1 (5 bases). Germline V lookup: CDR1 MDHEN, CDR2 SYDVKM. Trimming stripped 6 bases from V and 5 bases from J, with 20 bases between. The CDR3 sequence is 15 residues long. CDR3 sequence reads: CASRQSRPGSHEQYF. Here the CDR3 DNA reads TGTGCCAGCAGACAGAGTCGGCCAGGGTCCCACGAGCAGTACTTC. Based on the CDR3 plus reference TRBV28 and TRBJ2-7, the full variable domain is DVKVTQSSRYLVKRTGEKVFLECVQDMDHENMFWYRQDPGLGLRLIYFSYDVKMKEKGDIPEGYSVSREKKERFSLILESASTNQTSMYLCASRQSRPGSHEQYFGPGTRLTVT.

The chain recombines TRBV5-1 with TRBJ2-2, with 7 bases fitting TRBD1. The CDR3 has 18 amino acids. V lost 4 bases and J lost 0; bases outside the gene matches: 12. The germline V gene has CDR1 SGHRS and CDR2 YFSETQ. CDR3 region: CASSRDLLDRANTGELFF. The CDR3, as DNA: TGCGCCAGCAGCCGCGACCTCTTAGACAGGGCGAACACCGGGGAGCTGTTTTTT.

CDR3 DNA sequence: TGTGCCAGCAGCAAGATCCTGCAGGGCACTTTAGGAAGGGACGAGCAGTACTTC. It translates to CASSKILQGTLGRDEQYF. The chain couples TRBV11-2 to TRBJ2-7, with D possibly being TRBD1 (5 bases). The germline V and J ends were trimmed by 5 bases and 5 bases, with 28 bases remaining between them. There are 18 residues in the CDR3. Germline-derived CDR1 and CDR2 are SGHAT and FQNNGV.

The chain links TRBV28 to TRBJ2-5; D perhaps matches TRBD1 (6 bases). This CDR3 comprises 15 residues. V lost 1 base and J 4 bases, leaving 13 bases between the germline ends. Germline V CDR1 and CDR2: MDHEN, SYDVKM. The CDR3 is CASSLSSTGRETQYF. CDR3 DNA sequence: TGTGCCAGCAGTTTATCTTCTACAGGGCGAGAGACCCAGTACTTC.

This rearrangement joins TRBV19 to TRBJ2-1, with D possibly being TRBD2 (6 bases). Germline V gene lookup returns CDR1 LNHDA and CDR2 SQIVND (reference sequence). Trimming pared 9 bases from V and 3 bases from J, leaving 12 bases between. This CDR3 contains 13 residues. DNA of the CDR3: TGTGCCAGCGGGGGAGGTAGCTACAATGAGCAGTTCTTC. It specifies CASGGGSYNEQFF.

The rearrangement links TRBV19 to TRBJ1-1; D gene ambiguous. The CDR3 totals 14 residues. Deletions cut 1 base from V and 0 bases from J, with 6 bases between. CDR1 is LNHDA and CDR2 is SQIVND in the germline V gene (reference sequence). This chain's CDR3 is CASSIGMVNTEAFF. Here the CDR3 DNA reads TGTGCCAGTAGTATAGGAATGGTGAACACTGAAGCTTTCTTT.

The genes are TRBV6-5 and TRBJ2-3, with D possibly TRBD2 on 6 matching bases. This CDR3 comprises 16 residues. Trimming removed 0 bases at V and 0 bases at J, with 10 bases between. CDR1 and CDR2 from the germline V gene are MNHEY and SVGAGI. The CDR3, as DNA: TGTGCCAGCAGTTACTCCCTCGGGAGCAGCACAGATACGCAGTATTTT. It translates to CASSYSLGSSTDTQYF.

V and J are TRBV5-1 and TRBJ2-5, with 10 bases that match TRBD2. The ends lost 4 bases at V and 6 bases at J; junction bases unmatched: 12. The CDR3 length is 16 residues. CDR1 and CDR2 (germline): SGHRS, YFSETQ. The CDR3 loop reads CASSGASGRDGKTQYF. CDR3 nucleotide sequence: TGCGCCAGCAGCGGAGCTAGCGGGAGAGATGGAAAGACCCAGTACTTC.

This clone was detected once. The genes are TRBV5-1 and TRBJ2-7; 11 bases are shared with TRBD2. Germline CDR1 SGHRS, CDR2 YFSETQ. V was clipped by 6 bases and J by 5 bases; unmatched bases: 7. CDR3 size: 14 residues. The CDR3 sequence: CASKKLAGENEQYF. DNA of the CDR3: TGCGCCAGCAAAAAACTAGCGGGAGAGAACGAGCAGTACTTC.

The CDR3 DNA reads as TGCAGCGTGAAACTCTCGGGGCAAAACATTCAGTACTTC. Translated: CSVKLSGQNIQYF. This sequence joins TRBV29-1 and TRBJ2-4; D is possibly TRBD1 or TRBD2 (5 bases each). Germline CDR1 reads SQVTM; CDR2 reads ANQGSEA. V lost 6 bases and J lost 5, with 14 bases in between. CDR3 length equals 13 residues.

The rearrangement links TRBV29-1 to TRBJ2-3, with unresolved D. V dropped 0 bases and J dropped 6 bases, with 13 bases sitting between them. Germline V lookup: CDR1 SQVTM, CDR2 ANQGSEA. The CDR3 has 14 residues. CDR3 DNA sequence: TGCAGCGTTGAAGAAGACCCCGTGGGGGATACGCAGTATTTT. It specifies CSVEEDPVGDTQYF.

V is TRBV7-2 and J is TRBJ2-6; perhaps TRBD1 as D (6 bases). Germline V lookup: CDR1 SGHTA, CDR2 FQGNSA. CDR3 length: 18 amino acids. V gave up 0 bases and J gave up 3 bases, with 15 bases separating them. Here the CDR3 reads CASSLAPGALRGANVLTF. As DNA, the CDR3 is TGTGCCAGCAGCTTAGCGCCAGGGGCTCTTCGTGGGGCCAACGTCCTGACTTTC.

This clone appeared a single time. This chain connects TRBV2 to TRBJ1-3; perhaps TRBD1 as D (5 bases). Trimming pared 8 bases from V and 0 bases from J, leaving 29 bases between. The CDR3 has 20 residues. Germline CDR1 reads SNHLY; CDR2 reads FYNNEI. As DNA, the CDR3 is TGTGCCAGCGTGGGGCCATATCACACCACAGCCGCCCGCTCTGGAAACACCATATATTTT. Its translation is CASVGPYHTTAARSGNTIYF.

This clone appeared once. The chain employs TRBV2 and TRBJ2-2, with 11 bases identical to TRBD1. Germline V gives CDR1 SNHLY, CDR2 FYNNEI. The V gene end was trimmed by 10 bases and the J gene end by 5 bases; junction bases not matched to a gene: 9. The CDR3 runs 15 residues. The CDR3 loop reads CATEGQGVGTGELFF. Here the CDR3 DNA reads TGTGCCACCGAGGGACAGGGGGTCGGGACCGGGGAGCTGTTTTTT.

A word on this clone: This CDR3 is also generated by other DNA sequences in the sample. The CDR3 DNA sequence: TGTGCCAGTAGCCCTACGGGGAGCAATGAGCAGTTCTTC. This translates into CASSPTGSNEQFF. The chain recombines TRBV19 with TRBJ2-1; possible D gene TRBD2, 5 bases. V lost 6 bases and J 6 bases, leaving 12 bases between the germline ends. Germline V gives CDR1 LNHDA, CDR2 SQIVND (reference sequence). The CDR3 has 13 residues.